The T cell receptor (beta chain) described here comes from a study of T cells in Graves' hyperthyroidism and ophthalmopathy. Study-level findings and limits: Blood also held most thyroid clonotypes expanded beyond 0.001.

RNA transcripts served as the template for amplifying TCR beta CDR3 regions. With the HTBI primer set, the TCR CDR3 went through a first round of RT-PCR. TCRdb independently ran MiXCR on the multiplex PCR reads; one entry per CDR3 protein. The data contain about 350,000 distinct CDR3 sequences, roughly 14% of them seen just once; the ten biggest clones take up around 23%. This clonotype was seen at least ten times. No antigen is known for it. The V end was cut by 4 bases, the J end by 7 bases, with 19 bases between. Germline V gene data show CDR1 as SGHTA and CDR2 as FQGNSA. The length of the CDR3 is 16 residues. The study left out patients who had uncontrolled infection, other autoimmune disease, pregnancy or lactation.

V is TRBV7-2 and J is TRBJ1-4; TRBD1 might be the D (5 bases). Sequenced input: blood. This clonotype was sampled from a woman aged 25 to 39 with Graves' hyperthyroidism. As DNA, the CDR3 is TGTGCCAGCAGCTCTTCGCCGGGGGTTGGGAGTGAAAAACTGTTTTTT. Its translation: CASSSSPGVGSEKLFF. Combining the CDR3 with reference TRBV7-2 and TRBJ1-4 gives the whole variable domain GAGVSQSPSNKVTEKGKDVELRCDPISGHTALYWYRQSLGQGLEFLIYFQGNSAPDKSGLPSDRFSAERTGGSVSTLTIQRTQQEDSAVYLCASSSSPGVGSEKLFFGSGTQLSVL.